This TCR beta chain was profiled in a study of OX40 agonist ivuxolimab in advanced cancers. Study-wide results and limits: Among T cells, CD8+ cells averaged more expanded clones than CD4+ cells.

The V end lost 4 bases, the J end lost 1 base, and 14 bases lay between the germline ends. Germline V CDR1 and CDR2: PRHDT, FYEKMQ (reference sequence). CDR3 size: 15 residues. To note about this clone: Its antigen is undetermined.

TCRdb's table, derived via immunoSEQ multiplex PCR, lists solely in-frame clones and lacks some. The sample lists approximately 60,000 clones; 85% to 95% were seen once. The sequences come from CD4+ or CD8+ T cells sorted from blood, collected in a trial of the OX40 agonist ivuxolimab. The rearrangement uses TRBV13 and TRBJ2-7; D gene uncertain. The sequence derives from an adult with an advanced solid tumor such as melanoma, head and neck, liver or kidney cancer. In nucleotides, the CDR3 is TGTGCCAGCAGCTCTCCCTGGGGTGGTTCCTACGAGCAGTACTTC. Translating gives CASSSPWGGSYEQYF.